Detailed here is one TCR beta chain. As yet, its antigen is unknown. The CDR3 is made up of 14 amino acids. Per the germline V gene, CDR1 is SGHTS and CDR2 is YDEGEE. Trimming stripped 4 bases from V and 4 bases from J, with 15 bases between. The data were taken from a study of cytomegalovirus exposure and HLA in healthy donors. Study summary: Earlier, 150 million to 200 million T cells were analyzed, and fewer than 120 million unique TCR beta sequences were found among them. In terms of ancestry, the Caucasian-associated cluster contained 75% to 90% of the 300 to 400 genotyped donors.

The primer mix had 60 Vbeta and 13 Jbeta primers. Only in-frame clones appear in the TCRdb table, and some are missing; sequencing was by immunoSEQ multiplex PCR. The table counts 200,000 to 250,000 clones; more than 0.75% lies in the top ten. Study observations and caveats: The likely explanation for a cluster of highly shared sequence variants was sequencing artifact. Some TCR beta chains (roughly 160 of them) were listed as cytomegalovirus-associated.

The sequenced material came from PBMCs. This sequence originates from a woman aged 30 to 39 in good health and CMV-seropositive. This sequence joins TRBV5-8 and TRBJ2-7; TRBD1 might be the D (6 bases). In nucleotides, the CDR3 is TGTGCCAGCAGCAGGGGACACGGGGCTTACGAGCAGTACTTC. Translation gives CASSRGHGAYEQYF.